The entry below describes one T cell receptor beta chain. Original data processing: Reference gene primer amplification in the assay estimated nucleated cell counts. Using immunoSEQ multiplex PCR, the repertoire was profiled, and TCRdb retains in-frame clones only, with some absent. V, J and clone size reflect that table, while D and trimming were determined from the DNA. The sample includes 230,000 or so clones, around 80% of them seen just once. The germline V gene has CDR1 SGDLS and CDR2 YYNGEE. V was cut by 2 bases and J by 3 bases, with 12 bases left in between. CDR3 length equals 15 residues. The data were taken from a study of blood T cell repertoires in COVID-19. Study-wide background: Whether acute or convalescent, the COVID-19 samples came from the United States, Italy and Spain. Sources were T cells, B-cell-depleted T cells, or PBMCs; the material itself was cDNA or gDNA.

The sample consisted of peripheral blood. This sequence was found in a man aged 40-55 years with active or convalescent COVID-19. The chain is built from TRBV9 and TRBJ1-5; D possibly corresponds to TRBD1 (5 bases). CDR3 residues: CASSVNPGDNQPQHF. CDR3 sequence (DNA): TGTGCCAGCAGCGTCAACCCGGGGGACAATCAGCCCCAGCATTTT. Complete variable domain (other parts from reference TRBV9 and TRBJ1-5): DSGVTQTPKHLITATGQRVTLRCSPRSGDLSVYWYQQSLDQGLQFLIQYYNGEERAKGNILERFSAQQFPDLHSELNLSSLELGDSALYFCASSVNPGDNQPQHFGDGTRLSIL.